This TCR beta chain comes out of a study of blood T cells in healthy people across ages. Study findings and constraints: It was not known whether donors were CMV positive (a possible confounder of expanded clonotype changes).

On this clonotype itself: Its antigen is not identified.

Together with a sample-barcoded 5' primer, a J-beta primer mix was included in a second PCR lasting roughly 6 to 12 cycles. Each cDNA molecule was tagged by a template-switch adaptor that had 12 random nucleotides. TCRdb re-called the 5' RACE reads with MiXCR, one entry per CDR3 protein. The table lists 1.5 million to 2 million distinct CDR3 sequences, roughly 32% of them singletons. Researchers isolated at least 7 million PBMCs per sample. With 0 bases removed from V and 6 bases from J, the gap between germline ends came to 15 bases. CDR1 and CDR2 from the germline V gene are DFQATT and SNEGSKA (reference sequence). The CDR3 extends over 15 amino acids.

The source of this sequence is a woman between 25 and 40 years old in good health. Sequences were obtained from blood. V usage is TRBV20-1 and J usage is TRBJ1-5, with a tentative D call TRBD1 (6 bases). The CDR3 DNA is TGCAGTGCTAGAGAGCCTGTCAGGGGAGGTCAGCCCCAGCATTTT. Translation gives CSAREPVRGGQPQHF.